This TCR beta chain is drawn from a study of radiation and T cells in renal cell carcinoma. Background on the study: Nephrectomy followed 15 Gy stereotactic body radiation by 4 weeks. Findings and limits, study-wide: Top tumor clonotypes rose in blood 2 weeks post-radiation, then contracted.

The CDR3 contains 15 residues. The V and J ends lost 5 bases and 0 bases, in that order; junction bases with no gene match: 5. CDR1 and CDR2 from the germline V gene are SGHRS and YFSETQ. In the case of this clone: Antigen specificity is unknown.

Method: immunoSEQ multiplex PCR; TCRdb's copy keeps in-frame clones and lacks some. Of about 160,000 clones listed, less than 90% are singletons. Time point reported: baseline pretreatment blood. Treatment in this sample: 15 Gy SBRT to primary tumor, nephrectomy 4 weeks later. Serial blood draws occurred at baseline and 2 and 4 weeks post-SBRT. Clear cell pathology was present in this patient's renal cell carcinoma. The material was blood, obtained from a patient whose treatment included radiotherapy and nephrectomy. This chain joins TRBV5-1 and TRBJ2-1; 7 nucleotides agree with TRBD2. This sequence was found in a woman in her seventies with renal cell carcinoma. CDR3 sequence reads: CASRSSGPSYNEQFF. The CDR3 DNA reads TGCGCCAGCAGGTCTAGCGGCCCCTCCTACAATGAGCAGTTCTTC.